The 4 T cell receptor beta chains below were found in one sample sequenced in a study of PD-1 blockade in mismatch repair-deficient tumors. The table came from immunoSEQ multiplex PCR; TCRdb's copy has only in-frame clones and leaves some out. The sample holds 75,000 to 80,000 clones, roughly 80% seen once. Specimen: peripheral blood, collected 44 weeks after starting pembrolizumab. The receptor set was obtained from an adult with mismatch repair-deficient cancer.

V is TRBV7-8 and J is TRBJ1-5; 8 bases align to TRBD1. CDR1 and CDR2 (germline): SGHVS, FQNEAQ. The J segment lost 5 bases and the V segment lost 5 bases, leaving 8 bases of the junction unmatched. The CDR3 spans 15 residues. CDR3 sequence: CASSLTGAGDQPQHF. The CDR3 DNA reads TGTGCCAGCAGCCTGACAGGGGCGGGGGATCAGCCCCAGCATTTT.

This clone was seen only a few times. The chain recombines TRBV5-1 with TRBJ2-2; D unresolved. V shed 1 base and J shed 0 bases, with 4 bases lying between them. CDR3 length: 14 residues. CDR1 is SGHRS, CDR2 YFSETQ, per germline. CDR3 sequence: CASSLNTNTGELFF. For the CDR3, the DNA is TGCGCCAGCAGCTTGAATACGAACACCGGGGAGCTGTTTTTT.

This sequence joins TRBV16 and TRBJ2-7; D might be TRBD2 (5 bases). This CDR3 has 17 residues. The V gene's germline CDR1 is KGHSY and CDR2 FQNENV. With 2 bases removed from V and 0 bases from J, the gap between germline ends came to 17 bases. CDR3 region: CASSQKPAGAASYEQYF. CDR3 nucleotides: TGTGCCAGCAGCCAAAAACCGGCGGGTGCAGCCTCCTACGAGCAGTACTTC.

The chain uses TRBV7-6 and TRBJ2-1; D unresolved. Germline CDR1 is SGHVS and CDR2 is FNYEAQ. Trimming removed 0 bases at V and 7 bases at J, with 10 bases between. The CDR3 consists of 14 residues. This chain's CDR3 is CASSLALVGNEQFF. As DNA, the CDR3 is TGTGCCAGCAGCTTAGCGCTCGTCGGTAATGAGCAGTTCTTC.